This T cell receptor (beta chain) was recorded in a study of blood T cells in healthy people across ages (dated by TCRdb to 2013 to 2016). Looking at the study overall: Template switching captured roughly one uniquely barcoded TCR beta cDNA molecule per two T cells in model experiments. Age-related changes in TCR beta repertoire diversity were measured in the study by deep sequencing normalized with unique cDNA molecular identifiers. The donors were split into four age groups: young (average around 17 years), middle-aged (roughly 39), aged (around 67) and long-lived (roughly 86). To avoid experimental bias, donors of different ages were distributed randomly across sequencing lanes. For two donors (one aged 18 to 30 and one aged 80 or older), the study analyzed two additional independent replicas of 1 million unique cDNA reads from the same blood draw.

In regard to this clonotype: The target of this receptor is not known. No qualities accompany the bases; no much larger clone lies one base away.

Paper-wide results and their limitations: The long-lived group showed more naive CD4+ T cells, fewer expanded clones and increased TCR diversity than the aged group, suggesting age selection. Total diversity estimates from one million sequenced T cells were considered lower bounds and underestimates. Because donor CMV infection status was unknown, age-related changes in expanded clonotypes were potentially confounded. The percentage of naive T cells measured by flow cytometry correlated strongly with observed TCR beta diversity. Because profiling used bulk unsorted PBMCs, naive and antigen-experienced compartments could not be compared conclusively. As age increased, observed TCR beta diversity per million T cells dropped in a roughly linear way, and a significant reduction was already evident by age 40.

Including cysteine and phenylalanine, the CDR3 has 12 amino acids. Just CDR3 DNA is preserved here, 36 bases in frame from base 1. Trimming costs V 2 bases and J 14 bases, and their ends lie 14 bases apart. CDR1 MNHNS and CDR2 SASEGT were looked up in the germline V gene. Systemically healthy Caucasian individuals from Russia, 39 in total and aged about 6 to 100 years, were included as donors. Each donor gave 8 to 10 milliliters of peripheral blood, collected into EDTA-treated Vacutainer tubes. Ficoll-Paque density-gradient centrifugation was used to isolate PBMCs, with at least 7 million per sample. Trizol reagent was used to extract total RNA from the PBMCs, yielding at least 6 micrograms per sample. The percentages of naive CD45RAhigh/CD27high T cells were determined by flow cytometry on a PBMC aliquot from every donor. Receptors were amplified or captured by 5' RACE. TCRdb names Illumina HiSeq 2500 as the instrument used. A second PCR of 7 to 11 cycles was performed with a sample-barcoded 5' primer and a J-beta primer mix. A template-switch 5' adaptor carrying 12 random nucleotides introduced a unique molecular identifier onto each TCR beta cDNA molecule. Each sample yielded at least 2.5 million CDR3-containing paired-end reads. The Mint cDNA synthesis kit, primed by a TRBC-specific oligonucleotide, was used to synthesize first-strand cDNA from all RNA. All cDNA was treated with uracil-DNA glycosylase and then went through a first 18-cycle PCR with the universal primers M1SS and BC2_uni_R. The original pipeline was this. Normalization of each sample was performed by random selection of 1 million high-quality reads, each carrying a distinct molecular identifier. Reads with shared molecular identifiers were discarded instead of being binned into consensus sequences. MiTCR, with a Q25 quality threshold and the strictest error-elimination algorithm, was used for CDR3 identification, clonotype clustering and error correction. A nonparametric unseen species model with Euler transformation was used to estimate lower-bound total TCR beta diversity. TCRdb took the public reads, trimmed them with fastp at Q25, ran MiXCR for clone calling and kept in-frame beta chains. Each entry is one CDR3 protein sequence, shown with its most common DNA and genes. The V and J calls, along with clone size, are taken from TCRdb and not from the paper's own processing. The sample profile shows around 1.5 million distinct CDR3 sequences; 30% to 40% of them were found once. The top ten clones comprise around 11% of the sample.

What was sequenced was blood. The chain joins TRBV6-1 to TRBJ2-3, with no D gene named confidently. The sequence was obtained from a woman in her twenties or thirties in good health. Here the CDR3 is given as CASSEQLPPLYF. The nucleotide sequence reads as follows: TGTGCCAGCAGTGAACAACTCCCCCCATTGTATTTT.